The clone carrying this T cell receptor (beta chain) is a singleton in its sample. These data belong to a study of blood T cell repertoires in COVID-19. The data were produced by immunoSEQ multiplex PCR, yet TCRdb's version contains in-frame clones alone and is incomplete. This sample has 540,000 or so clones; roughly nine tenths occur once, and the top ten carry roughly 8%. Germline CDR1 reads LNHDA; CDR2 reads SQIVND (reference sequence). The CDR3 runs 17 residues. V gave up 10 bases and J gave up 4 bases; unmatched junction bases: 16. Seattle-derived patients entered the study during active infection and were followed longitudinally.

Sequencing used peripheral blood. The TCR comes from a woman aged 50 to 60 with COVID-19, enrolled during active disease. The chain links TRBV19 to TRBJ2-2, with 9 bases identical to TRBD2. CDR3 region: CATARGSGGLGTGELFF. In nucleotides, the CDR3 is TGTGCCACCGCCCGGGGTAGCGGGGGATTGGGCACCGGGGAGCTGTTTTTT.